Presented here are 18 T cell receptor beta chains from one specimen sequenced in a study of cytomegalovirus exposure and HLA in healthy donors. Primers included in the PCR were 60 Vbeta and 13 Jbeta primers. Only in-frame clones appear in the TCRdb table, and some are missing; sequencing was by immunoSEQ multiplex PCR. The sample lists 90,000 or so clones, 60% to 80% occurring once. What was sequenced was PBMCs. These receptors came from a woman aged 45-65 years in good health and CMV-seropositive.

The rearrangement uses TRBV14 and TRBJ2-7; 9 nucleotides align to TRBD1. CDR3 length equals 14 residues. CDR1 is SGHDN, CDR2 FVKESK, per germline. Trimming took 2 bases from V and 4 from J; bases not matched to a gene: 3. CDR3 DNA sequence: TGTGCCAGCAGCCAACCGGGACAGGGTTACGAGCAGTACTTC. Amino acid sequence: CASSQPGQGYEQYF.

The rearrangement uses TRBV4-2 and TRBJ2-3; possible D gene TRBD2, 6 bases. The CDR3 has 14 amino acids. Trimming removed 0 bases at V and 9 bases at J, with 13 bases between. Germline-derived CDR1 and CDR2 are LGHNA and YNFKEQ. CDR3 sequence: CASSQDRTKSTQYF. DNA for the CDR3: TGTGCCAGCAGCCAAGATAGGACTAAAAGCACGCAGTATTTT.

The J gene is TRBJ2-7, the V gene TRBV14; TRBD2 is a possible D gene (6 bases). The CDR3 has 13 residues. V lost 0 bases and J lost 6, with 9 bases in between. CDR1 is SGHDN and CDR2 is FVKESK in the germline V gene. CDR3 bases: TGTGCCAGCAGCCAAGAGGAGGGTCGCGAGCAGTACTTC. Its translation: CASSQEEGREQYF.

The chain links TRBV11-2 to TRBJ2-7, with a weak D call TRBD2 (6 bases). The CDR3 is made up of 13 amino acids. V gave up 1 base and J gave up 3 bases, with 7 bases separating them. In germline, CDR1 is SGHAT, CDR2 FQNNGV. CDR3 nucleotide sequence: TGTGCCAGCAGCTTAGCGGGAGACTACGAGCAGTACTTC. This sequence encodes CASSLAGDYEQYF.

This clone was recorded a few times. The chain has TRBV5-5 and TRBJ1-6, with TRBD1 matching over 7 bases. Germline V lookup: CDR1 SGHKS, CDR2 YYEKEE (reference sequence). CDR3 length: 15 amino acids. V lost 1 base to trimming and J lost 7 bases; unmatched junction nucleotides: 5. CDR3 region: CASSLRDSYNSPLHF. CDR3 in DNA: TGTGCCAGCAGCTTGCGGGACAGCTACAATTCACCCCTCCACTTT.

This clone has only a few counts. The V and J genes are TRBV9 and TRBJ2-7; 8 nucleotides align to TRBD2. Losses at the gene ends were 4 bases for V and 5 bases for J; bases not matched to a gene: 11. This CDR3 spans 15 amino acids. Germline CDR1 and CDR2: SGDLS and YYNGEE. CDR3 sequence (DNA): TGTGCCAGCAGCCCAGCCTACCGGGAGGGGAACGAGCAGTACTTC. Protein: CASSPAYREGNEQYF. Variable domain in full (rest from reference TRBV9 and TRBJ2-7): DSGVTQTPKHLITATGQRVTLRCSPRSGDLSVYWYQQSLDQGLQFLIQYYNGEERAKGNILERFSAQQFPDLHSELNLSSLELGDSALYFCASSPAYREGNEQYFGPGTRLTVT.

This clone showed up just a few times. CDR3 bases: TGTGCCTGGACCCCCCCTCGCAGGGCGGATTATAGCAATCAGCCCCAGCATTTT. This encodes CAWTPPRRADYSNQPQHF. V usage is TRBV30 and J usage is TRBJ1-5; D is possibly TRBD1 (5 bases). Trimming shortened V by 4 bases and J by 0 bases, and 22 bases separated the two germline ends. Germline V gene lookup returns CDR1 GTSNPN and CDR2 SVGIG (reference sequence). This CDR3 region has 18 residues.

This rearrangement joins TRBV28 to TRBJ2-5, with a weak D call TRBD2 (6 bases). With 6 bases removed from V and 1 base from J, the gap between germline ends came to 15 bases. The CDR3 length is 15 residues. Germline V gene sequence: CDR1 MDHEN, CDR2 SYDVKM. The CDR3 DNA follows: TGTGCCAGCAGCTTACTAAGCGGGCCCCAAGAGACCCAGTACTTC. It codes for CASSLLSGPQETQYF.

The rearrangement links TRBV4-1 to TRBJ2-1; 15 bases are a match to TRBD2. Germline V gene data show CDR1 as MGHRA and CDR2 as YSYEKL. The V segment lost 5 bases and the J segment 8 bases; nucleotides outside the gene matches: 19. This CDR3 is built from 20 residues. This CDR3 reads CASSGTGLAGGPPLLYEQFF. The CDR3 nucleotides read TGCGCCAGCAGCGGAACCGGACTAGCGGGAGGGCCCCCTCTATTGTATGAGCAGTTCTTC.

V is TRBV7-3 and J is TRBJ2-1, with D possibly matching TRBD1 (6 bases). V lost 5 bases and J lost 7, with 21 bases in between. The CDR3 extends over 16 amino acids. Germline V gene lookup returns CDR1 SGHTA and CDR2 FQGTGA. CDR3 loop: CASSARQALPPNEQFF. CDR3 DNA: TGTGCCAGCAGCGCCCGACAGGCCCTCCCCCCAAATGAGCAGTTCTTC.

The chain uses TRBV19 and TRBJ1-3, with a possible D match to TRBD1 (5 bases). Trimming removed 5 bases at V and 2 bases at J, with 16 bases between. CDR3 length: 16 amino acids. The germline gives CDR1 LNHDA, CDR2 SQIVND (reference sequence). The DNA of the CDR3 is TGTGCCAGTAGTTCCCGACCCAGGGAAGCTGGAAACACCATATATTTT. Translation: CASSSRPREAGNTIYF.

V is TRBV9 and J is TRBJ2-7; 8 positions match TRBD1. Germline assignment: CDR1 SGDLS and CDR2 YYNGEE. This CDR3 is built from 16 residues. Trimming at V came to 4 bases and at J to 0 bases, leaving 9 bases not matched to a gene. The CDR3 DNA reads as TGTGCCAGCAGCCCCCGGGGGACAGGTCTCTCCTACGAGCAGTACTTC. It specifies CASSPRGTGLSYEQYF.

This clone was counted once. This chain uses TRBV4-1 with TRBJ1-2; a possible D gene is TRBD1 (6 bases). The CDR3 extends over 15 amino acids. Trimming cost V 4 bases and J 6 bases, with 18 bases left between them. Germline V gene data show CDR1 as MGHRA and CDR2 as YSYEKL. The CDR3 DNA is TGCGCCAGCAGCCTCTTGACACAGGGTAGGAATGGCTACACCTTC. Protein: CASSLLTQGRNGYTF.

This clone occurred once. V is TRBV7-2 and J is TRBJ2-7, with 7 bases aligning to TRBD1. The germline V gene has CDR1 SGHTA and CDR2 FQGNSA. This CDR3 comprises 15 residues. Unmatched junction bases numbered 11, after V lost 5 bases and J lost 4 bases. The CDR3 is CASSPMSTGNYEQYF. CDR3 DNA: TGTGCCAGCAGCCCGATGTCGACAGGGAATTACGAGCAGTACTTC.

The rearrangement uses TRBV7-2 and TRBJ2-1, with unresolved D. Per the germline V gene, CDR1 is SGHTA and CDR2 is FQGNSA. The CDR3 is made up of 15 amino acids. With 0 bases removed from V and 0 bases from J, the gap between germline ends came to 6 bases. The CDR3, as DNA: TGTGCCAGCAGCTTAGCCGTCGGCTCCTACAATGAGCAGTTCTTC. Translation: CASSLAVGSYNEQFF.

The chain is built from TRBV9 and TRBJ2-7; tentatively, D is TRBD2 (6 bases). V was pared by 2 bases and J by 3 bases, with 12 bases between. CDR1 is SGDLS and CDR2 is YYNGEE in the germline V gene. This CDR3 has 14 amino acids. The CDR3 DNA sequence: TGTGCCAGCAGCGTGTGGGAGGCCGACTACGAGCAGTACTTC. It encodes CASSVWEADYEQYF.

In this sample, this clone is medium-sized. The V gene is TRBV9, the J gene TRBJ1-1, with D perhaps matching TRBD1 (5 bases). V was shortened by 4 bases and J by 1 base, with 14 bases between the two germline ends. This CDR3 has 15 amino acids. CDR1 is SGDLS, CDR2 YYNGEE, per germline. CDR3 in DNA: TGTGCCAGCAGCCCGAGTTACAGGCGGAACACTGAAGCTTTCTTT. Translated, it gives CASSPSYRRNTEAFF.

Only one count was recorded for this clone. The chain carries TRBV7-2 and TRBJ2-3; unclear D gene. Germline CDR1 is SGHTA and CDR2 is FQGNSA. V lost 2 bases to trimming and J lost 0 bases, with 12 bases between them. The CDR3 sequence is 16 residues long. The CDR3 spells CASSLTAPTSTDTQYF. In DNA form, the CDR3 reads TGTGCCAGCAGCTTAACAGCTCCCACTAGCACAGATACGCAGTATTTT. Using reference TRBV7-2 and TRBJ2-3 for the parts outside the CDR3, the full variable domain is GAGVSQSPSNKVTEKGKDVELRCDPISGHTALYWYRQSLGQGLEFLIYFQGNSAPDKSGLPSDRFSAERTGGSVSTLTIQRTQQEDSAVYLCASSLTAPTSTDTQYFGPGTRLTVL.